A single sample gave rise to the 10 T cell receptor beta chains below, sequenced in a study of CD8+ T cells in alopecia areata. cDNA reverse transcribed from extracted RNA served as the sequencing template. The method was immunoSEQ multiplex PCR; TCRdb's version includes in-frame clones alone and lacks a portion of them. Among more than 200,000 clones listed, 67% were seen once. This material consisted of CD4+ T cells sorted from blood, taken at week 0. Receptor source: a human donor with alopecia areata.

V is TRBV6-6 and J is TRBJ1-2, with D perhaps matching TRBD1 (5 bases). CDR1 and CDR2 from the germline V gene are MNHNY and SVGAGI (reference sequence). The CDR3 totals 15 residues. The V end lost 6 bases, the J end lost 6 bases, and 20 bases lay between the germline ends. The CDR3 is CASSLNNQGRDGYTF. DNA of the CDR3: TGTGCCAGCAGCCTAAATAATCAGGGAAGGGATGGCTACACCTTC.

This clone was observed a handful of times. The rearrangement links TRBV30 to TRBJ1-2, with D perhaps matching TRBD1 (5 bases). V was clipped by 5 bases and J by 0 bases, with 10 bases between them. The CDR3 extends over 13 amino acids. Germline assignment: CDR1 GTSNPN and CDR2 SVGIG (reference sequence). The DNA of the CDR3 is TGTGCCTGGGGGGACCAGACTAACTATGGCTACACCTTC. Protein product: CAWGDQTNYGYTF.

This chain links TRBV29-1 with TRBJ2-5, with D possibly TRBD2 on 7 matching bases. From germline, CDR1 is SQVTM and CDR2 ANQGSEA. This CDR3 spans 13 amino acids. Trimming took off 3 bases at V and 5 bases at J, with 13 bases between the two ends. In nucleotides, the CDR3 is TGCAGCGTTGATGGGGGGGCGCGGGAGACCCAGTACTTC. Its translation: CSVDGGARETQYF.

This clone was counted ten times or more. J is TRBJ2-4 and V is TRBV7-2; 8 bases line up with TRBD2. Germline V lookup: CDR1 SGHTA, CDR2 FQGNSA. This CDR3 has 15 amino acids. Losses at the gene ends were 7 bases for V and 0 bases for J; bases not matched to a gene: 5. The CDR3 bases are TGTGCCAGCAACCTCGGGGGGGTAGCCAAAAACATTCAGTACTTC. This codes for CASNLGGVAKNIQYF.

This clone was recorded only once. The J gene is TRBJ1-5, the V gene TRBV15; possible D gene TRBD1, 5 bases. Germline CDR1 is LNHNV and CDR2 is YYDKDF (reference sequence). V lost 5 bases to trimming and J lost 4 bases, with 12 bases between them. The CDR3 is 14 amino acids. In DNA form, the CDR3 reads TGTGCCACCAGCCCCGGGGCCAGTAATCAGCCCCAGCATTTT. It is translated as CATSPGASNQPQHF.

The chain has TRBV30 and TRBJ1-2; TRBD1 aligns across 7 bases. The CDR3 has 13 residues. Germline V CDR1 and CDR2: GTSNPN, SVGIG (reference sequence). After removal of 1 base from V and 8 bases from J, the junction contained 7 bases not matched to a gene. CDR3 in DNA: TGTGCCTGGAGTGCTCAGACAGGGCGCGGCTACACCTTC. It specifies CAWSAQTGRGYTF.

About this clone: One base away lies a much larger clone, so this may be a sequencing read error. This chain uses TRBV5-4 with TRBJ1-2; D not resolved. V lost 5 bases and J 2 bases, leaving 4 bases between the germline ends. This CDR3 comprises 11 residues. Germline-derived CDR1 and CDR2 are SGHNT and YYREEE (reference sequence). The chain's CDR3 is CASSWNYGYTF. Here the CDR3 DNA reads TGTGCCAGCAGTTGGAACTATGGCTACACCTTC.

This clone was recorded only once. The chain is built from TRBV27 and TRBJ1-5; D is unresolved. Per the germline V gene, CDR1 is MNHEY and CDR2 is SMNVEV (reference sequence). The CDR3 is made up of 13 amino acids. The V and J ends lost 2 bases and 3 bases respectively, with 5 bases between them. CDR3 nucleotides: TGTGCCAGCAGTTTAGGTATCAATCAGCCCCAGCATTTT. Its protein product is CASSLGINQPQHF.

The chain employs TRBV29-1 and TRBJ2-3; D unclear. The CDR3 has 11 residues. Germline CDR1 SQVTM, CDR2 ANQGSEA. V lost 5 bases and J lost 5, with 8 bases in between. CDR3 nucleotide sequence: TGCAGCGTTAAAAGAGAAGATACGCAGTATTTT. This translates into CSVKREDTQYF.

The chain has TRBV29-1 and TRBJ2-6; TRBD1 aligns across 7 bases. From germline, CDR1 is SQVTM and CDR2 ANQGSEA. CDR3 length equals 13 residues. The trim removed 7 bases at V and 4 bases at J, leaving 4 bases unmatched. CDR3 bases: TGCAGCGCCACAGGGGAGGGGGCCAACGTCCTGACTTTC. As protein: CSATGEGANVLTF.